This entry lists 2 T cell receptor beta chains sequenced from one sample in a study of blood T cells in healthy people across ages. With a J-beta primer mix and a sample-barcoded 5' primer, a second PCR ran about 6 to 11 cycles. TCRdb itself ran the 5' RACE reads through MiXCR, one entry per CDR3 protein. The sample records 660,000 or so distinct CDR3 sequences, approximately 59% being singletons. Sequences were obtained from blood. The origin of the receptors is a man aged 55 to 70 in good health.

The rearrangement joins TRBV6-2 or TRBV6-3 to TRBJ1-4; possibly TRBD1 for D (6 bases). The CDR3 sequence is 15 residues long. V was shortened by 0 bases and J by 14 bases, with 19 bases between the two germline ends. Germline V lookup: CDR1 MNHEY, CDR2 SVGEGT. The CDR3 here is CASSYSLRQADGLFF. The CDR3 region has the DNA TGTGCCAGCAGTTACTCCCTCAGACAGGCCGACGGGCTGTTTTTT.

The chain couples TRBV20-1 to TRBJ2-3; 7 bases are a match to TRBD2. The CDR3 sequence is 15 residues long. Germline CDR1 is DFQATT and CDR2 is SNEGSKA (reference sequence). With 0 bases clipped from V and 8 bases from J, the junction kept 11 bases outside the gene matches. CDR3 DNA: TGCAGTGCTAGAGAAGGCTCTAGCGGAGAGGGTACGCAGTATTTT. Protein sequence: CSAREGSSGEGTQYF.